The table lists the clone carrying this TCR beta chain with a count of one. The germline CDR1 and CDR2 sequences are MNHNY and SVGAGI (reference sequence). The ends were cut back, 4 bases at V and 2 bases at J, with 14 bases in the middle. The CDR3 spans 15 residues. Using immunoSEQ multiplex PCR, the repertoire was profiled, and TCRdb retains in-frame clones only, with some absent. There are 25,000 to 35,000 clones in the sample; over 75% occur only once, and around 0.56% lies in the top ten. This record belongs to a study of PD-1 blockade in classical Hodgkin lymphoma. Study information: It was nivolumab at 3 mg/kg, given intravenously every 2 weeks, that patients received.

The time point denotes: cycle 4 day 1 (C4D1), after 5 to 7 weeks of nivolumab. There was relapse after autologous stem cell transplantation in every patient, and there was variation in brentuximab vedotin exposure. CD4+ T cells were purified from thawed PBMCs by negative selection. The material sequenced was CD4+ T cells from blood, taken before the fourth cycle of nivolumab. This clonotype originated in a human donor with classical Hodgkin lymphoma. The gene calls are TRBV6-6 and TRBJ1-2, with no clear D. The CDR3 region is CASSFWTADNYGYTF. The CDR3 coding sequence is TGTGCCAGCAGTTTTTGGACGGCGGACAACTATGGCTACACCTTC.